This T cell receptor beta chain was sequenced for a study of shared clonotypes between healthy human individuals. The data were produced by immunoSEQ multiplex PCR, yet TCRdb's version contains in-frame clones alone and is incomplete. The table includes roughly 2,300,000 clones, around 92% detected once. After removal of 5 bases from V and 5 bases from J, the junction contained 9 bases not matched to a gene. CDR1 is PRHDT and CDR2 is FYEKMQ in the germline V gene (reference sequence). The CDR3 sequence is 15 residues long. The sample taken for sequencing was naive CD4+ T cells from PBMCs. The subset is: CD45RA+ positively selected. The TCR sequence derives from a man between 18 and 35 years old in good health. Some clones in this sample may be carry-over from other donors' samples. V is TRBV13 and J is TRBJ2-1, with TRBD1 identical over 7 bases. The CDR3: CASSPTGRKDNEQFF. The CDR3 DNA reads as TGTGCCAGCAGCCCGACAGGGAGAAAGGACAATGAGCAGTTCTTC.